The source of this T cell receptor beta chain is a study of OX40 agonist ivuxolimab in advanced cancers. Study-wide background: From about 20 to 80 years was the age range, with a mean of around 56 years, and around 83% were male.

Germline CDR1 SEHNR, CDR2 FQNEAQ (reference sequence). Trimming shortened V by 2 bases and J by 1 base, and 14 bases separated the two germline ends. The CDR3 has 16 residues. Assay used: immunoSEQ multiplex PCR; TCRdb lists only in-frame clones, some missing. In the table there are tens of thousands of clones, about four fifths of which are singletons. The clonotype originates from an adult with an advanced solid tumor such as melanoma, head and neck, liver or kidney cancer. The V and J genes are TRBV7-9 and TRBJ2-5; no clear D. Sequenced here: CD4+ or CD8+ T cells sorted from blood, sampled in a trial of the OX40 agonist ivuxolimab. This chain's CDR3 is CASSLLQESLQETQYF. Written as DNA, the CDR3 is TGTGCCAGCAGCTTACTCCAAGAGAGCCTCCAAGAGACCCAGTACTTC.